The clone carrying this TCR beta chain was found many times. The antigen is not known. Trimming removed 3 bases at V and 0 bases at J, with 9 bases between. This CDR3 is 15 amino acids long. CDR1 and CDR2 from the germline V gene are MNHEY and SVGAGI. The data belong to a study of T cells in Graves' hyperthyroidism and ophthalmopathy. General study results and limits: Researchers report that a 13 V-J model separated ophthalmopathy from stable hyperthyroidism.

Amplification of TCR beta CDR3 regions was performed using RNA transcripts as template. First-round RT-PCR of the TCR CDR3 relied on the HTBI primer set. Each CDR3 protein gets one entry after TCRdb re-called the multiplex PCR reads with MiXCR. The sample shows 45,000 to 55,000 distinct CDR3 sequences, 45% to 65% of them seen only once. This sequence originates from a man between 18 and 35 years old with Graves' hyperthyroidism. The sequencing sample was made of peripheral blood or thyroid tissue (not recorded which). This chain joins TRBV6-5 and TRBJ1-5; possible D gene TRBD1, 5 bases. The DNA for the CDR3 is TGTGCCAGCAGTTATACAGGAAATAGCAATCAGCCCCAGCATTTT. This gives the protein CASSYTGNSNQPQHF.